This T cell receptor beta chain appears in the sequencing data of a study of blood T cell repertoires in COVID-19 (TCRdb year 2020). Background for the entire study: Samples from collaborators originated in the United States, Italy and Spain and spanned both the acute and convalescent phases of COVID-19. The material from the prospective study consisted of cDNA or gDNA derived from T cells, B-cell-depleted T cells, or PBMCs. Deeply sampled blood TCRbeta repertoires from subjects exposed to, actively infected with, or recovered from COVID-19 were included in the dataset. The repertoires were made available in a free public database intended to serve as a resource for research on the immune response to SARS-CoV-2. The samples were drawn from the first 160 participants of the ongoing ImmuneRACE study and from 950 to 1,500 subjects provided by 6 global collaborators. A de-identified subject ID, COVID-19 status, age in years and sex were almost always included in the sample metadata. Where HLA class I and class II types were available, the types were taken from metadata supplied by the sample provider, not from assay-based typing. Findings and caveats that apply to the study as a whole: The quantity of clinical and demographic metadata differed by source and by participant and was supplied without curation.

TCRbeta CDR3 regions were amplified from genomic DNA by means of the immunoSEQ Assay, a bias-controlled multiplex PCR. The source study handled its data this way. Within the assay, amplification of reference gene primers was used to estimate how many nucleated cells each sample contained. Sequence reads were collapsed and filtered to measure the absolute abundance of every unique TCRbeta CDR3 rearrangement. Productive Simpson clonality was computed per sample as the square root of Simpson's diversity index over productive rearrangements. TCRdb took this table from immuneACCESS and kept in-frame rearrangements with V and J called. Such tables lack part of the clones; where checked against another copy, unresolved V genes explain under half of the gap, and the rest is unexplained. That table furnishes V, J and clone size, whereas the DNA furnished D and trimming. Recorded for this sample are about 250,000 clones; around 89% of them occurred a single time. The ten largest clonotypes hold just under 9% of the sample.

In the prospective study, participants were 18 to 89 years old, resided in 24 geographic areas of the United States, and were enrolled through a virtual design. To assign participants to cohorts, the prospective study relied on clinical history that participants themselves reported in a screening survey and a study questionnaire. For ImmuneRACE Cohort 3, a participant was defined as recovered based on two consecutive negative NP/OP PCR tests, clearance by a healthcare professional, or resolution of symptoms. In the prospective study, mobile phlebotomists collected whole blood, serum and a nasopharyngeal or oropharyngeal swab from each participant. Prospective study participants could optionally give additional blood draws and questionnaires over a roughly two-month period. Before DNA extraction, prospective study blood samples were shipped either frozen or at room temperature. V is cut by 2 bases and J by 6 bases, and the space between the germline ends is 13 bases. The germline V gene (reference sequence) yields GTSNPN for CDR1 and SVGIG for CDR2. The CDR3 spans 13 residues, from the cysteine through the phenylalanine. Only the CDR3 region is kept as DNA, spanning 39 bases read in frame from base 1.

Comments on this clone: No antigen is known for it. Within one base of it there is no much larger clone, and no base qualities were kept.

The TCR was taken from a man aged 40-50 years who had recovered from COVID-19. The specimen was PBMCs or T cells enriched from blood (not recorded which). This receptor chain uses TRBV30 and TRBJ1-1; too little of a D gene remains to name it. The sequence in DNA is TGTGCCTGGAGTTCCGAAGCTACCCCTGAAGCTTTCTTT. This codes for CAWSSEATPEAFF.